The next 17 T cell receptor beta chains were all read from a single sample in a study of control samples from healthy donors and cancer patients (dated by TCRdb to 2018 to 2020). The protocol used for the library was the immunoSEQ multiplex PCR assay. TCRdb provides this immuneACCESS table in a form limited to in-frame rearrangements. Some clones are lacking; in checked studies, under half of them reflect an unresolved V gene, and why the rest are absent is not known. In all, the sample holds about 140,000 clones, and approximately 90% of those were seen once. The ten largest clones represent around 9% of the sample. Material for sequencing was blood. These receptors were collected from a woman aged 30 to 39 in good health.

The genes are TRBV10-2 and TRBJ2-7; 10 bases map to TRBD2. This CDR3 region has 13 residues. Unmatched junction bases numbered 5, after V lost 8 bases and J lost 4 bases. The V gene's germline CDR1 is WSHSY and CDR2 SAAADI. The CDR3 here is CASLAGVGYEQYF. The CDR3 DNA follows: TGCGCCAGCCTAGCGGGAGTTGGGTACGAGCAGTACTTC.

The rearrangement uses TRBV29-1 and TRBJ2-7, with a weak D call TRBD2 (7 bases). The CDR3 is 15 amino acids. The V end lost 0 bases, the J end lost 2 bases, and 14 bases lay between the germline ends. CDR1 and CDR2 (germline): SQVTM, ANQGSEA. CDR3: CSVEEVKGGPYEQYF. The CDR3 nucleotides are TGCAGCGTTGAAGAGGTTAAGGGGGGGCCCTACGAGCAGTACTTC.

This clone was recorded once. The rearrangement links TRBV30 to TRBJ2-3, with D perhaps given as TRBD1 or TRBD2 (6 bases each). Germline CDR1 reads GTSNPN; CDR2 reads SVGIG (reference sequence). Trimming left V 0 bases short and J 1 base short, with 14 bases between. This CDR3 comprises 16 residues. The CDR3 protein is CAWSVPGAWGTDTQYF. Here the CDR3 DNA reads TGTGCCTGGAGTGTTCCGGGGGCCTGGGGCACAGATACGCAGTATTTT.

The gene calls are TRBV3-1 (or the pseudogene TRBV3-2) and TRBJ1-5; D might be TRBD1 (5 bases). V shed 1 base and J shed 6 bases, with 10 bases lying between them. Germline V gene lookup returns CDR1 LGHDT and CDR2 YNNKEL (reference sequence). The CDR3 sequence is 14 residues long. The CDR3: CASSQAGDGQPQHF. The CDR3 DNA sequence: TGTGCCAGCAGCCAAGCCGGGGACGGTCAGCCCCAGCATTTT.

This clone showed up just once. The chain joins TRBV11-2 to TRBJ2-1; 10 bases map to TRBD2. Germline V gives CDR1 SGHAT, CDR2 FQNNGV. The V and J ends lost 5 bases and 5 bases, in that order; junction bases with no gene match: 9. The CDR3 consists of 16 residues. Here the CDR3 DNA reads TGTGCCAGCAGCCCGCGGACTAGCGGAGATGACAATGAGCAGTTCTTC. This encodes CASSPRTSGDDNEQFF.

This clone was counted a single time. In DNA form, the CDR3 reads TGCAGTGCTAGTGTCCAGAGAGGCGAAAAACTGTTTTTT. This sequence encodes CSASVQRGEKLFF. The chain has TRBV20-1 and TRBJ1-4; D call uncertain. CDR3 length: 13 amino acids. The V end lost 3 bases, the J end lost 8 bases, and 13 bases lay between the germline ends. Germline V CDR1 and CDR2: DFQATT, SNEGSKA (reference sequence).

This rearrangement joins TRBV2 to TRBJ2-1; TRBD2 matches at 11 bases. The V gene end was trimmed by 3 bases and the J gene end by 6 bases; junction bases not matched to a gene: 1. CDR1 is SNHLY, CDR2 FYNNEI, per germline. The CDR3 has 14 residues. CDR3 nucleotides: TGTGCCAGCAGTGAGGGGACTAGCGGCAATGAGCAGTTCTTC. Amino acids: CASSEGTSGNEQFF.

The V gene is TRBV18, the J gene TRBJ1-1, with 8 positions matching TRBD1. In germline, CDR1 is KGHSH, CDR2 LQKENI. V lost 6 bases and J lost 8; bases outside the gene matches: 8. CDR3 length: 13 amino acids. The DNA for the CDR3 is TGTGCCAGCTCGCAGGGACAGGAGAGCGAAGCTTTCTTT. As protein: CASSQGQESEAFF.

This rearrangement joins TRBV3-1 (or the pseudogene TRBV3-2) to TRBJ1-6; D ambiguous. The V gene's germline CDR1 is LGHDT and CDR2 YNNKEL (reference sequence). This CDR3 has 15 residues. V was shortened by 6 bases and J by 7 bases, with 16 bases between the two germline ends. CDR3 in DNA: TGTGCCAGCAGTAGGATAGGCCAGGCCAATTCACCCCTCCACTTT. Its translation is CASSRIGQANSPLHF.

This CDR3 reads CASSLELDTQYF. For the CDR3, the DNA is TGCGCCAGCAGCTTGGAACTTGATACGCAGTATTTT. This rearrangement joins TRBV5-1 to TRBJ2-3; D unresolved. This CDR3 spans 12 amino acids. Looked up from germline, CDR1 is SGHRS and CDR2 is YFSETQ. The V end lost 0 bases, the J end lost 6 bases, and 5 bases lay between the germline ends.

This chain links TRBV9 with TRBJ1-4; 8 nucleotides match TRBD1. The CDR3 loop spans 14 amino acids. Germline CDR1 reads SGDLS; CDR2 reads YYNGEE. V lost 6 bases, J lost 3 bases, and 4 bases stayed unmatched. The CDR3 bases are TGTGCCAGCACGGGGGACAGGCCTAATGAAAAACTGTTTTTT. Protein: CASTGDRPNEKLFF.

The J gene is TRBJ1-4, the V gene TRBV6-5, with 7 nucleotides matching TRBD1. Germline CDR1 reads MNHEY; CDR2 reads SVGAGI. The CDR3 spans 15 residues. Trimming cost V 5 bases and J 6 bases; bases outside gene matches: 9. The CDR3 here is CASSPSGDRDEKLFF. The CDR3 DNA follows: TGTGCCAGCAGTCCATCCGGAGACAGGGATGAAAAACTGTTTTTT.

The chain is built from TRBV4-2 and TRBJ2-7; 13 nucleotides line up with TRBD2. Germline values: CDR1 LGHNA, CDR2 YNFKEQ. Trimming at V came to 1 base and at J to 2 bases, leaving 8 bases not matched to a gene. This CDR3 has 18 residues. The CDR3 sequence is CASSQAPGLAGSAYEQYF. CDR3 bases: TGTGCCAGCAGCCAAGCTCCGGGACTAGCGGGAAGCGCCTACGAGCAGTACTTC.

V gene TRBV1 combines with J gene TRBJ1-6. TRBV1 is a pseudogene segment. The CDR3 is 22 residues long. The CDR3 region has the DNA TGCACCAGCAGCCAAGATCCCCTACATCGGAAACTCGGGGAGCCCTATAATTCACCCCTCCACTTT. Translated: CTSSQDPLHRKLGEPYNSPLHF.

The chain uses TRBV19 and TRBJ2-5, with a weak D call TRBD2 (6 bases). This CDR3 is 16 amino acids long. V lost 1 base, J lost 5 bases, and 17 bases lay in between. Germline V gene sequence: CDR1 LNHDA, CDR2 SQIVND (reference sequence). In DNA, the CDR3 is TGTGCCAGTAGTATAGTTTGGGGGAGCGGGCGGGAGACCCAGTACTTC. Translated, it gives CASSIVWGSGRETQYF.

This chain links TRBV5-1 with TRBJ2-7; D uncertain. The CDR3 consists of 14 residues. Looked up from germline, CDR1 is SGHRS and CDR2 is YFSETQ. V was cut by 0 bases and J by 2 bases, with 9 bases left in between. The CDR3: CASSLESAPYEQYF. In DNA, the CDR3 is TGCGCCAGCAGCTTGGAATCCGCCCCCTACGAGCAGTACTTC.

The chain is built from TRBV5-1 and TRBJ2-3; a weak D match, TRBD2 (6 bases). The germline V gene encodes CDR1 SGHRS and CDR2 YFSETQ. The CDR3 extends over 16 amino acids. V was clipped by 2 bases and J by 3 bases, with 16 bases between them. The CDR3 DNA reads as TGCGCCAGCAGCTTAGGTACTAGCCTCGGTACAGATACGCAGTATTTT. Translation gives CASSLGTSLGTDTQYF.